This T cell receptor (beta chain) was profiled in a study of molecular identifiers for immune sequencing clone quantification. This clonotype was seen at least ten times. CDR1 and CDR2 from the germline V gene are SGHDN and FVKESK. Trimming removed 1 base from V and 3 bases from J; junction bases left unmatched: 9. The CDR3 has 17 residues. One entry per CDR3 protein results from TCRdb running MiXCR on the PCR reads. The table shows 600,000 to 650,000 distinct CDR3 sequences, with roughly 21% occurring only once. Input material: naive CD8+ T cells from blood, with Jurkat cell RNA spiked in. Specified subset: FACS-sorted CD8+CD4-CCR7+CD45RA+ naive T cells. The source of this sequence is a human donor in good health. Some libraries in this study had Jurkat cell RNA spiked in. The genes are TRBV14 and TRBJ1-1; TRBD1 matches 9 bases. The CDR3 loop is CASSQAPGTGIYTEAFF. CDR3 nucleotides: TGTGCCAGCAGCCAAGCTCCCGGGACAGGGATATACACTGAAGCTTTCTTT. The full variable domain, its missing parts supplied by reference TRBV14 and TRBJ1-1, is EAGVTQFPSHSVIEKGQTVTLRCDPISGHDNLYWYRRVMGKEIKFLLHFVKESKQDESGMPNNRFLAERTGGTYSTLKVQPAELEDSGVYFCASSQAPGTGIYTEAFFGQGTRLTVV.